Following are 17 T cell receptor beta chains from one sample sequenced in a study of post-analysis software for immune sequencing data. General study points: There were a few TRBV segments more frequent in patients than controls, and TRBV5-6, TRBV5-1 and TRBV20-1 were among them.

Libraries were made from TCR beta cDNA, and they carried unique molecular identifiers. In TCRdb, the PCR reads were re-called with MiXCR into one record per CDR3 protein. The table shows under 900,000 distinct CDR3 sequences, with 53% occurring only once. Antigens for these TCRs are unknown. Material: blood. The receptors were gathered from a girl aged 10 to 17 with multiple sclerosis.

V is TRBV7-9 and J is TRBJ2-3; the match to TRBD2 covers 7 bases. Germline assignment: CDR1 SEHNR and CDR2 FQNEAQ (reference sequence). This CDR3 spans 15 amino acids. Germline trimming cut 5 bases from V and 0 bases from J; bases unmatched to any gene: 5. The CDR3 sequence is CASSPAGFSTDTQYF. The CDR3 DNA is TGTGCCAGCAGCCCAGCGGGGTTTAGCACAGATACGCAGTATTTT.

The CDR3 reads CASSLRDLDGYTF. The CDR3 nucleotides are TGTGCCAGCAGCTTGCGGGATCTGGATGGCTACACCTTC. The rearrangement uses TRBV5-5 and TRBJ1-2; D ambiguous. CDR1 is SGHKS, CDR2 YYEKEE, per germline (reference sequence). The CDR3 totals 13 residues. V lost 1 base and J lost 6, with 10 bases in between.

The V and J genes are TRBV5-6 and TRBJ2-7, with 9 bases aligning to TRBD2. The last part of the DNA fits TRBJ2-5 better; the J call may be wrong. The CDR3 consists of 16 residues. Germline assignment: CDR1 SGHDT and CDR2 YYEEEE. This CDR3 is CASSTSLAGVTETQYF. CDR3 nucleotides: TGTGCCAGCAGCACCTCGTTAGCGGGAGTGACGGAGACCCAGTACTTC.

This chain connects TRBV27 to TRBJ2-5; TRBD1 might be the D (6 bases). Looked up from germline, CDR1 is MNHEY and CDR2 is SMNVEV (reference sequence). The CDR3 sequence is 15 residues long. V was trimmed by 7 bases and J by 2 bases, leaving 17 bases between them. The CDR3 region is CASKGVETRQETQYF. The CDR3 nucleotides read TGTGCCAGCAAGGGGGTGGAGACCAGACAAGAGACCCAGTACTTC.

This chain joins TRBV5-1 and TRBJ2-7; 7 bases align to TRBD1. Germline CDR1 is SGHRS and CDR2 is YFSETQ. This CDR3 has 14 amino acids. V was clipped by 7 bases and J by 0 bases; unmatched bases: 7. This CDR3 is CASHKTGSSYEQYF. The CDR3 DNA reads TGCGCCAGCCATAAGACAGGGAGCTCCTACGAGCAGTACTTC.

This chain's CDR3 is CATAGTVDSYEQYF. The CDR3 DNA reads as TGTGCCACGGCCGGGACAGTCGACTCCTACGAGCAGTACTTC. The chain is built from TRBV10-3 and TRBJ2-7, with TRBD1 matching 7 bases. CDR1 ENHRY and CDR2 SYGVKD come from the germline V gene. The trim removed 10 bases at V and 0 bases at J, leaving 9 bases unmatched. This CDR3 has 14 amino acids.

The chain combines TRBV19 with TRBJ1-5, with unresolved D. Per germline, CDR1 LNHDA and CDR2 SQIVND (reference sequence). The V end was cut by 4 bases, the J end by 3 bases, with 13 bases between. This CDR3 has 15 residues. In nucleotides, the CDR3 is TGTGCCAGTAGTACCCCAGGCTCAACCAATCAGCCCCAGCATTTT. It specifies CASSTPGSTNQPQHF.

This clonotype was seen only a few times. The chain couples TRBV7-9 to TRBJ2-3, with D uncertain. This CDR3 is 12 amino acids long. Germline lookup yields CDR1 SEHNR and CDR2 FQNEAQ (reference sequence). Trimming took off 6 bases at V and 4 bases at J, with 8 bases between the two ends. Written as DNA, the CDR3 is TGTGCCAGCAGTCCCGGATCAGATACGCAGTATTTT. Protein sequence: CASSPGSDTQYF.

A word on this clonotype: The conserved final phenylalanine or tryptophan is absent from the CDR3, which likely points to a read error. The J gene is TRBJ2-3, the V gene TRBV28, with 11 bases fitting TRBD2. Germline assignment: CDR1 MDHEN and CDR2 SYDVKM. This CDR3 region has 15 residues. V was clipped by 3 bases and J by 6 bases; unmatched bases: 5. The CDR3 region has the DNA TGTGCCAGCAGTTTTAGCGGGGGGGGGTTGGATACGCAGTATTTG. It specifies CASSFSGGGLDTQYL.

V usage is TRBV20-1 and J usage is TRBJ2-5, with 7 positions matching TRBD2. TRBJ2-4 matches the DNA end more closely, so the J call is doubtful. The CDR3 is 15 residues long. Germline V gene data show CDR1 as DFQATT and CDR2 as SNEGSKA (reference sequence). The CDR3 DNA reads TGCAGTGCTAGAGAGGCGGGAGAAGCCAAAAACATTCAGTACTTC. This codes for CSAREAGEAKNIQYF.

This clonotype was observed a handful of times. V usage is TRBV24-1 and J usage is TRBJ2-1; D is unresolved. V was cut by 6 bases and J by 5 bases, with 13 bases left in between. Germline CDR1 and CDR2: KGHDR and SFDVKD. This CDR3 spans 14 amino acids. The CDR3 bases are TGTGCCACCAGTCAACCGGGTACCCACAATGAGCAGTTCTTC. Its translation: CATSQPGTHNEQFF.

The chain has TRBV5-6 and TRBJ2-7; 7 bases are shared with TRBD1. The ends lost 7 bases at V and 0 bases at J; junction bases unmatched: 10. CDR1 SGHDT and CDR2 YYEEEE come from the germline V gene. The CDR3 covers 15 residues. CDR3 bases: TGTGCCAGCGGCCCCGGGACAGTCCCCTCCTACGAGCAGTACTTC. Amino acids: CASGPGTVPSYEQYF.

The CDR3 is CSARDRGRAVDTQYF. The CDR3 DNA reads as TGCAGTGCTAGAGATCGGGGGAGGGCCGTAGATACGCAGTATTTT. The chain recombines TRBV20-1 with TRBJ2-3; 7 nucleotides line up with TRBD2. The junction had 8 bases not matched to a gene; V was cut back by 0 bases and J by 5 bases. Germline lookup yields CDR1 DFQATT and CDR2 SNEGSKA (reference sequence). There are 15 residues in the CDR3.

This clonotype was counted between two and nine times. The chain couples TRBV20-1 to TRBJ2-1; D might be TRBD2 (6 bases). Per germline, CDR1 DFQATT and CDR2 SNEGSKA (reference sequence). This CDR3 spans 14 amino acids. Trimming took 4 bases from V and 9 from J, leaving 19 bases between them. CDR3 sequence reads: CSAKFPGLPSEQFF. Written as DNA, the CDR3 is TGCAGTGCTAAATTCCCGGGACTTCCGAGTGAGCAGTTCTTC.

V gene TRBV30 combines with J gene TRBJ1-5, with D perhaps TRBD1 (6 bases). Germline loops: CDR1 GTSNPN, CDR2 SVGIG (reference sequence). V was cut by 6 bases and J by 0 bases, with 9 bases left in between. The CDR3 runs to 13 residues. This chain's CDR3 is CACADSSNQPQHF. The CDR3 nucleotides read TGTGCCTGCGCGGACAGTAGCAATCAGCCCCAGCATTTT.

CDR3 sequence reads: CATSRDLVNTQYF. Written as DNA, the CDR3 is TGTGCCACCAGCAGAGATTTGGTAAATACGCAGTATTTT. The chain uses TRBV15 and TRBJ2-3; D is undetermined. Per the germline V gene, CDR1 is LNHNV and CDR2 is YYDKDF (reference sequence). The CDR3 has 13 amino acids. Trimming stripped 0 bases from V and 7 bases from J, with 8 bases between.

The chain joins TRBV4-1 to TRBJ2-7; D might be TRBD1 (5 bases). Deletions cut 1 base from V and 5 bases from J, with 12 bases between. The CDR3 loop spans 14 amino acids. Germline V gene sequence: CDR1 MGHRA, CDR2 YSYEKL. In nucleotides, the CDR3 is TGCGCCAGCAGCCAAGCCAGGGCTCTCCACGAGCAGTACTTC. This translates into CASSQARALHEQYF.